This T cell receptor (beta chain) was documented in a study of a mutant IDH1 vaccine in newly diagnosed glioma. Generated by immunoSEQ multiplex PCR, the TCRdb table keeps only in-frame clones and is missing some. Counted here are some 50,000 clones, roughly 80% occurring once; the ten biggest clones make up 3.5% to 4.5%. The V gene's germline CDR1 is SGHDT and CDR2 YYEEEE. The CDR3 runs to 13 residues. Losses at the gene ends were 1 base for V and 8 bases for J; bases not matched to a gene: 3. Time point denoted: week 47, end of study. All doses held 300 ug of mutant IDH1 20-mer peptide, with topical imiquimod. Comments on this clone: The antigen remains unidentified.

The chain joins TRBV5-6 to TRBJ2-1, with 7 bases aligning to TRBD2. This TCR derives from a woman aged 25 to 45 with glioma. Some clones in this sample may be carry-over from other donors' samples. This specimen was PBMCs, taken from a glioma patient whose treatment included an IDH1 peptide vaccine. CDR3 amino acids: CASSLRGVDEQFF. The DNA of the CDR3 is TGTGCCAGCAGCTTGCGGGGGGTGGATGAGCAGTTCTTC.